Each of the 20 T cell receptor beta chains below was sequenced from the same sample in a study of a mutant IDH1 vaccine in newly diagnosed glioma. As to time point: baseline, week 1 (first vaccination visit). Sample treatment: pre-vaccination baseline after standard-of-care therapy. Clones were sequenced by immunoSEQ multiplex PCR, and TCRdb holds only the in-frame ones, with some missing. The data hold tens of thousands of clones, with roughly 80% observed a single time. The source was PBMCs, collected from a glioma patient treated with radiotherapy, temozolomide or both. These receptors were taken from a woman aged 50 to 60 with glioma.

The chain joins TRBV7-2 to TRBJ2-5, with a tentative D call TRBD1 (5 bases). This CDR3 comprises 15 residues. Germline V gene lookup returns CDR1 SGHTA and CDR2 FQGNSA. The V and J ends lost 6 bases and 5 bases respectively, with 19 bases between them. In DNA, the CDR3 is TGTGCCAGCAGTAACATAGGGGTAATAGGGGAGACCCAGTACTTC. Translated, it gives CASSNIGVIGETQYF.

In DNA form, the CDR3 reads TGCGCCAGCAGCTCTGGACAGGTCGCTGGCTACACCTTC. Translation: CASSSGQVAGYTF. V and J are TRBV5-1 and TRBJ1-2; 7 bases match TRBD1. V trimming: 3 bases; J trimming: 7 bases; junction bases outside the gene matches: 6. The CDR3 extends over 13 amino acids. Germline CDR1 and CDR2: SGHRS and YFSETQ.

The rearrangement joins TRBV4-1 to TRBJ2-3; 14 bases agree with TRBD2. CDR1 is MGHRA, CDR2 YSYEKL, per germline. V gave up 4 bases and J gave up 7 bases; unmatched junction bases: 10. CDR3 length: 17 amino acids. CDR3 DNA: TGCGCCAGCAGCCCAGAAGGGACTAGCGGGGGACTTTATACGCAGTATTTT. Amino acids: CASSPEGTSGGLYTQYF.

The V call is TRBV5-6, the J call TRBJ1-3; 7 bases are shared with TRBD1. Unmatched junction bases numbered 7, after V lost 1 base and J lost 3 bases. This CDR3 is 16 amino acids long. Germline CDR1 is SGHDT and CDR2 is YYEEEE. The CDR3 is CASSLTLDRDGNTIYF. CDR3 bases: TGTGCCAGCAGCTTGACCCTTGACAGGGATGGAAACACCATATATTTT.

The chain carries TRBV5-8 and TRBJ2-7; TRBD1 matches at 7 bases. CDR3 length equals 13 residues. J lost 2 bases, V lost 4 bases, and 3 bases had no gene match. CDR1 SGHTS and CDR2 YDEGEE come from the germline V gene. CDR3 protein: CASSRGQTYEQYF. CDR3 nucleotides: TGTGCCAGCAGCCGGGGACAGACCTACGAGCAGTACTTC.

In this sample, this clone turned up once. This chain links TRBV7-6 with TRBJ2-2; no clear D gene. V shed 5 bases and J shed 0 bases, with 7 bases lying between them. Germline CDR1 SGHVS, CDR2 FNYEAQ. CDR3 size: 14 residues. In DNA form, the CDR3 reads TGTGCCAGCAGCCACCCCCCGAACACCGGGGAGCTGTTTTTT. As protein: CASSHPPNTGELFF.

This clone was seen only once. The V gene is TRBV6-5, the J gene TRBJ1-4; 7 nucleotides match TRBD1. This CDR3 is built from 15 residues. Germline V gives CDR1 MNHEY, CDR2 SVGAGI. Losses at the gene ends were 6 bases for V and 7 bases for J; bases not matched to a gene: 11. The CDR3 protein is CASSAETGRTEKLFF. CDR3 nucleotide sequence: TGTGCCAGCAGCGCAGAGACAGGGAGGACTGAAAAACTGTTTTTT.

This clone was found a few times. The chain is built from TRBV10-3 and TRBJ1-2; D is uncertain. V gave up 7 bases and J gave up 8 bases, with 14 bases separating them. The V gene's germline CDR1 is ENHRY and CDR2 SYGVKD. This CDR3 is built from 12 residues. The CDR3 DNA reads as TGTGCCATCAATAGGGCGTCGGACGGCTACACCTTC. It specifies CAINRASDGYTF.

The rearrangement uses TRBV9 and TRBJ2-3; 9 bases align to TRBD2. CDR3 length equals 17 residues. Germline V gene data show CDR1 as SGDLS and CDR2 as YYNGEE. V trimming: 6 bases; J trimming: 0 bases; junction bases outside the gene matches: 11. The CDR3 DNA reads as TGTGCCAGCACTGGTGGAGGACTAGCGAGTAGCACAGATACGCAGTATTTT. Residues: CASTGGGLASSTDTQYF.

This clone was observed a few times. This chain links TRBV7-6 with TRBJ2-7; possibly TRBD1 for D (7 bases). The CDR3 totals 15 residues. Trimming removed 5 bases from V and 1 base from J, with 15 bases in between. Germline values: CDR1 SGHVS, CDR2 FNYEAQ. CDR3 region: CASSIETGRSYEQYF. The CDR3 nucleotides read TGTGCCAGCAGCATAGAGACAGGGAGGTCCTACGAGCAGTACTTC.

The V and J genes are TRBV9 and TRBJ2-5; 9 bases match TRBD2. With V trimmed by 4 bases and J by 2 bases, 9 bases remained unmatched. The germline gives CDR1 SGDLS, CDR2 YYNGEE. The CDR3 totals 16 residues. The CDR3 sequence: CASSPYAGGSQETQYF. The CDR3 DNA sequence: TGTGCCAGCAGCCCCTACGCGGGGGGGAGTCAAGAGACCCAGTACTTC.

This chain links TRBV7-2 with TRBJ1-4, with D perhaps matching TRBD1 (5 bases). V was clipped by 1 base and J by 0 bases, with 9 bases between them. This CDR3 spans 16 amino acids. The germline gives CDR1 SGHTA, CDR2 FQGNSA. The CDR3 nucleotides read TGTGCCAGCAGCTTAGGGGGGAGGTCAACTAATGAAAAACTGTTTTTT. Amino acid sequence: CASSLGGRSTNEKLFF.

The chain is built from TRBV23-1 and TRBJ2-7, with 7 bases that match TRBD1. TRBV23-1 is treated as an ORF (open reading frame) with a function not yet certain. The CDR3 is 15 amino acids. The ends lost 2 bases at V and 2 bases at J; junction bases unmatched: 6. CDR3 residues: CASSQLRTGAYEQYF. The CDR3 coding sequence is TGCGCCAGCAGTCAACTTCGGACAGGAGCCTACGAGCAGTACTTC.

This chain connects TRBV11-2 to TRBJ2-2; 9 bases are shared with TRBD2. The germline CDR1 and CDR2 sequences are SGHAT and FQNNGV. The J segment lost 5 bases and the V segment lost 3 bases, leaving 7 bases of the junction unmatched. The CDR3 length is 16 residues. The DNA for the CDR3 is TGTGCCAGCAGCTTGGGCGGGGGGGCCGTGACCGGGGAGCTGTTTTTT. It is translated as CASSLGGGAVTGELFF.

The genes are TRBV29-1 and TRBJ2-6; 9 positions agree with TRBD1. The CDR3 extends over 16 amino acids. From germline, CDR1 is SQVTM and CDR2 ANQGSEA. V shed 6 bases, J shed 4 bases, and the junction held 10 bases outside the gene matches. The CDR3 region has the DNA TGCAGCGTAGATTTTACAGGGGGCTCGGGGGCCAACGTCCTGACTTTC. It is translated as CSVDFTGGSGANVLTF.

CDR3 nucleotides: TGTGCCAGCAGAAGAGGACAGGGGGAATACGAGCAGTACTTC. Amino acids: CASRRGQGEYEQYF. The V and J genes are TRBV7-9 and TRBJ2-7, with 10 bases that match TRBD1. Trimming cost V 6 bases and J 4 bases; bases outside gene matches: 6. This CDR3 region has 14 residues. The germline V gene encodes CDR1 SEHNR and CDR2 FQNEAQ (reference sequence).

As DNA, the CDR3 is TGTGCCAGCAGCTTGGCCCAGGGGGCCGCCGGGGAGCTGTTTTTT. Translation: CASSLAQGAAGELFF. The chain recombines TRBV11-3 with TRBJ2-2, with TRBD1 matching 8 bases. The CDR3 has 15 amino acids. V lost 3 bases and J lost 6; bases outside the gene matches: 6. Per germline, CDR1 SGHNT and CDR2 YENEEA.

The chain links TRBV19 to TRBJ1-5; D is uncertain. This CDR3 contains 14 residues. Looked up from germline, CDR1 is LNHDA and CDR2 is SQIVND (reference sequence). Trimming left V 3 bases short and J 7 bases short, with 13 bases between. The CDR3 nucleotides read TGTGCCAGTAGTATCGACGGTCAAGGGCAGCCCCAGCATTTT. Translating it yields CASSIDGQGQPQHF.

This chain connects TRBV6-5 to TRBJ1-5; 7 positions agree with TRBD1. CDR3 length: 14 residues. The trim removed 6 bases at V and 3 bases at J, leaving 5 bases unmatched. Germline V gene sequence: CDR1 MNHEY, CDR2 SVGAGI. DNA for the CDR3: TGTGCCAGCAGCCGGGGGACAGACAATCAGCCCCAGCATTTT. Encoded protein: CASSRGTDNQPQHF.

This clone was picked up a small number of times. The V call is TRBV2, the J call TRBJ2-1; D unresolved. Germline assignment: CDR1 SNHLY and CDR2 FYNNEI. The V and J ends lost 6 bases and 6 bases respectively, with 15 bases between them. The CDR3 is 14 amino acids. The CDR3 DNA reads TGTGCCAGCAGCGCTCAAAAAATAGTCAATGAGCAGTTCTTC. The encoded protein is CASSAQKIVNEQFF.